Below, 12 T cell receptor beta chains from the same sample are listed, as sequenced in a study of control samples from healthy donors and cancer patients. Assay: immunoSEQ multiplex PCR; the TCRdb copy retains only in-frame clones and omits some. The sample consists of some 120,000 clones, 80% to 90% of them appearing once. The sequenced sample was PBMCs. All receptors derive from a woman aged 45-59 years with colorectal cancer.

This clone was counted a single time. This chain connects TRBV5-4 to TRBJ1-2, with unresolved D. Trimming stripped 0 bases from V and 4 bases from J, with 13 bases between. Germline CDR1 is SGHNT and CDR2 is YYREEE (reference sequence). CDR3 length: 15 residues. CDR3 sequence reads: CASSLDLRVGYGYTF. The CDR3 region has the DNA TGTGCCAGCAGCTTGGACCTCCGGGTAGGCTATGGCTACACCTTC.

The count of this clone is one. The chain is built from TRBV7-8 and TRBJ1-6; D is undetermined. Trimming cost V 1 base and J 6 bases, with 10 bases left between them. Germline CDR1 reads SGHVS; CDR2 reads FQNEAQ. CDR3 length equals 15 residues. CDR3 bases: TGTGCCAGCAGCTTAGGGGGTGTCGGTAATTCACCCCTCCACTTT. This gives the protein CASSLGGVGNSPLHF.

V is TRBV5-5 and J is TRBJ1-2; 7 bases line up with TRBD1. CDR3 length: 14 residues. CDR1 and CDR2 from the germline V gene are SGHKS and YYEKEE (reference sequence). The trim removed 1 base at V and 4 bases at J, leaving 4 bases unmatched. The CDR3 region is CASSLNRGSYGYTF. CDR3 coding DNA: TGTGCCAGCAGCTTGAACAGGGGTTCCTATGGCTACACCTTC.

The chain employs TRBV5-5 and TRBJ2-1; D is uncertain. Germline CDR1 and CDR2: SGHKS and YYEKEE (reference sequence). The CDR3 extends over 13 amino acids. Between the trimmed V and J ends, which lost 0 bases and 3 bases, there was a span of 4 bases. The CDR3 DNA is TGTGCCAGCAGCTTGGCCCTCTACAATGAGCAGTTCTTC. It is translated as CASSLALYNEQFF.

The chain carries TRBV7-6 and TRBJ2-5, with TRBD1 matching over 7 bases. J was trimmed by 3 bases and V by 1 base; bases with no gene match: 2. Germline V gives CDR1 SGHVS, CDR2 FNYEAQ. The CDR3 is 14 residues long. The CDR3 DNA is TGTGCCAGCAGCTTAGACAGGGGAAAAGAGACCCAGTACTTC. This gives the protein CASSLDRGKETQYF.

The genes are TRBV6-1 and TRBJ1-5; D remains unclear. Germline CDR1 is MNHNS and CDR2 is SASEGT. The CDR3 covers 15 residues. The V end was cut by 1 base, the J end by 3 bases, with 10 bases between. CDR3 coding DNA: TGTGCCAGCAGTGAAGTCTCAAGACCCAATCAGCCCCAGCATTTT. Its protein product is CASSEVSRPNQPQHF.

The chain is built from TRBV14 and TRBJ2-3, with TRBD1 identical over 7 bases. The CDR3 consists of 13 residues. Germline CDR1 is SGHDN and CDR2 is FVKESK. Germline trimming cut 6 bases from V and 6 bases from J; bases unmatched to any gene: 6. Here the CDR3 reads CASSEEGADTQYF. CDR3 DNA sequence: TGTGCCAGCAGTGAAGAGGGGGCGGATACGCAGTATTTT.

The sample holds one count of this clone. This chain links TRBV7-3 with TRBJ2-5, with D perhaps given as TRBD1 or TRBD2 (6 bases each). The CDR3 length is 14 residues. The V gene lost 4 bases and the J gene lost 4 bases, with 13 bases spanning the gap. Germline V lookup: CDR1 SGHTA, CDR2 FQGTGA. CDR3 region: CASSSDRGPETQYF. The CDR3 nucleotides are TGTGCCAGCAGCTCCGACCGGGGGCCAGAGACCCAGTACTTC. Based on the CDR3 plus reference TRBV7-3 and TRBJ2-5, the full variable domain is GAGVSQTPSNKVTEKGKYVELRCDPISGHTALYWYRQSLGQGPEFLIYFQGTGAADDSGLPNDRFFAVRPEGSVSTLKIQRTERGDSAVYLCASSSDRGPETQYFGPGTRLLVL.

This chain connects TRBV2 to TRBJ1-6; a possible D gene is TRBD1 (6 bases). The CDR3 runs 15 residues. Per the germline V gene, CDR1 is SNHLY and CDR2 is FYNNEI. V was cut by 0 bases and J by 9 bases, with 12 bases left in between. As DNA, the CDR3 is TGTGCCAGCAGTGAAGCAGGCAGGGGACGTTCACCCCTCCACTTT. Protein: CASSEAGRGRSPLHF.

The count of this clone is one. The CDR3 bases are TGTGCCAGCCACGGACAGGCCGGACCCGAGCAGTACTTC. This encodes CASHGQAGPEQYF. The chain uses TRBV2 and TRBJ2-7; 7 bases align to TRBD1. Germline CDR1 SNHLY, CDR2 FYNNEI. The CDR3 sequence is 13 residues long. V shed 8 bases and J 6 bases; nucleotides not matched to a gene: 10.

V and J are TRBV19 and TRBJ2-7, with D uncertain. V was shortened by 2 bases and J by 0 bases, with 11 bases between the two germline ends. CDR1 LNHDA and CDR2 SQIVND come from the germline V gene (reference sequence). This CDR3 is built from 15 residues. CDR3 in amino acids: CASSIRLGSSYEQYF. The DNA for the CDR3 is TGTGCCAGTAGTATAAGGCTCGGCAGCTCCTACGAGCAGTACTTC.

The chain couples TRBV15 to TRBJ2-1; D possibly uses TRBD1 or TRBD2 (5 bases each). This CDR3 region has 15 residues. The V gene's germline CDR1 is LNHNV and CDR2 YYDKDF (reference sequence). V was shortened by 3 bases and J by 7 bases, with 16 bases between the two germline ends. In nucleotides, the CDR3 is TGTGCCACCAGCAGTGGGCTAATGGGGGAAAATGAGCAGTTCTTC. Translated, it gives CATSSGLMGENEQFF.